The text below deals with one TCR beta chain. Its antigen remains unidentified. The V end was cut by 6 bases, the J end by 6 bases, with 23 bases between. This CDR3 region has 17 residues. The germline V gene has CDR1 MNHGY and CDR2 SAAAGT. This record comes from a study of PD-L1 blockade in urothelial cancer. Study-wide results and caveats: The study used one FFPE tumor sample per patient, not collected right before treatment. Durable-benefit patients had more tumor-infiltrating T lymphocytes.

Repertoires were generated with immunoSEQ multiplex PCR, while TCRdb's copy carries only in-frame clones and drops some. The sample includes around 40,000 clones, roughly 38% of them seen just once. The sample consisted of tumor tissue, taken before atezolizumab (anti-PD-L1) treatment. J is TRBJ2-2 and V is TRBV6-8; D is ambiguous. The TCR originated in a man aged 55 to 70 with urothelial cancer. The CDR3 reads CASSHRPAVGFPGELFF. The DNA of the CDR3 is TGTGCCAGCAGCCACAGACCGGCGGTGGGATTTCCCGGGGAGCTGTTTTTT.